Presented here are 16 T cell receptor beta chains from one specimen sequenced in a study of blood T cell repertoires in COVID-19. Data came from immunoSEQ multiplex PCR; TCRdb stores just in-frame clones and leaves some out. The data hold over 120,000 clones, with approximately 80% observed a single time. The sample was peripheral blood. These TCRs come from a woman between 55 and 75 years old with acute or convalescent COVID-19.

V usage is TRBV30 and J usage is TRBJ2-3; D gene ambiguous. CDR3 length: 14 residues. With 0 bases removed from V and 4 bases from J, the gap between germline ends came to 11 bases. Germline assignment: CDR1 GTSNPN and CDR2 SVGIG (reference sequence). This CDR3 reads CAWSVFGTSDTQYF. The CDR3 region has the DNA TGTGCCTGGAGTGTATTCGGTACTTCAGATACGCAGTATTTT.

The sample holds a few counts of this clone. This sequence joins TRBV2 and TRBJ2-5, with a tentative D call TRBD2 (5 bases). Trimming removed 2 bases at V and 4 bases at J, with 8 bases between. The length of the CDR3 is 13 residues. The germline V gene has CDR1 SNHLY and CDR2 FYNNEI. CDR3 in amino acids: CASSEILVETQYF. The CDR3 bases are TGTGCCAGCAGTGAAATACTAGTAGAGACCCAGTACTTC.

The genes are TRBV29-1 and TRBJ2-1; 11 bases are a match to TRBD2. The CDR3 loop spans 15 amino acids. The germline V gene has CDR1 SQVTM and CDR2 ANQGSEA. V trimming: 6 bases; J trimming: 8 bases; junction bases outside the gene matches: 12. The DNA of the CDR3 is TGCAGCGTCTCGACTAGCGGGACCTCGGAGTATGAGCAGTTCTTC. Its translation: CSVSTSGTSEYEQFF.

This chain uses TRBV24-1 with TRBJ2-1; TRBD2 aligns across 11 bases. Germline V lookup: CDR1 KGHDR, CDR2 SFDVKD. This CDR3 is built from 16 residues. V lost 3 bases, J lost 2 bases, and 2 bases stayed unmatched. CDR3 sequence: CATSDRLAGPYNEQFF. The CDR3 DNA reads as TGTGCCACCAGTGATCGACTAGCGGGGCCCTACAATGAGCAGTTCTTC.

The chain joins TRBV28 to TRBJ1-2; D is undetermined. The CDR3 extends over 11 amino acids. With 4 bases removed from V and 4 bases from J, the gap between germline ends came to 4 bases. CDR1 and CDR2 from the germline V gene are MDHEN and SYDVKM. The CDR3 reads CASSSSYGYTF. As DNA, the CDR3 is TGTGCCAGCAGTTCCTCCTATGGCTACACCTTC.

The chain uses TRBV27 and TRBJ2-1; TRBD2 agrees at 11 bases. The J segment lost 6 bases and the V segment lost 1 base, leaving 11 bases of the junction unmatched. CDR3 size: 18 residues. Germline V gene data show CDR1 as MNHEY and CDR2 as SMNVEV (reference sequence). The CDR3 here is CASSLLGLTSGIGNEQFF. CDR3 coding DNA: TGTGCCAGCAGTTTATTGGGCTTGACTAGCGGGATTGGCAATGAGCAGTTCTTC.

The count of this clone is one. The chain has TRBV27 and TRBJ2-3, with TRBD2 matching 12 bases. Germline CDR1 MNHEY, CDR2 SMNVEV (reference sequence). V lost 5 bases and J lost 7; bases outside the gene matches: 10. This CDR3 spans 16 amino acids. The CDR3 sequence: CASSPPSGRVMNTQYF. In nucleotides, the CDR3 is TGTGCCAGCAGTCCCCCTAGCGGGAGGGTGATGAATACGCAGTATTTT.

V and J are TRBV28 and TRBJ2-6, with D possibly matching TRBD2 (5 bases). CDR3 length equals 18 residues. Germline loops: CDR1 MDHEN, CDR2 SYDVKM. The ends were cut back, 6 bases at V and 0 bases at J, with 18 bases in the middle. CDR3 nucleotides: TGTGCCAGCAGGGCCGACACACGGACTTTCTCTGGGGCCAACGTCCTGACTTTC. It is translated as CASRADTRTFSGANVLTF.

The rearrangement uses TRBV7-9 and TRBJ2-2; weak D call: TRBD2 (7 bases). V lost 4 bases, J lost 6 bases, and 15 bases lay in between. The germline V gene encodes CDR1 SEHNR and CDR2 FQNEAQ (reference sequence). This CDR3 spans 15 amino acids. This chain's CDR3 is CASSSSGGRAGELFF. DNA for the CDR3: TGTGCCAGCAGCTCATCGGGGGGCCGGGCCGGGGAGCTGTTTTTT.

This rearrangement joins TRBV6-5 to TRBJ1-4; 7 bases match TRBD1. With V trimmed by 2 bases and J by 7 bases, 4 bases remained unmatched. The CDR3 loop spans 14 amino acids. CDR1 is MNHEY and CDR2 is SVGAGI in the germline V gene. In DNA, the CDR3 is TGTGCCAGCAGTTACAGACAGGGCGGTGAAAAACTGTTTTTT. Its translation is CASSYRQGGEKLFF.

The chain employs TRBV27 and TRBJ1-2; D perhaps matches TRBD1 (6 bases). The CDR3 length is 14 residues. V was shortened by 8 bases and J by 6 bases, with 19 bases between the two germline ends. In germline, CDR1 is MNHEY, CDR2 SMNVEV (reference sequence). The CDR3 spells CASGALTGMDGYTF. CDR3 bases: TGTGCCAGCGGGGCCCTAACAGGGATGGATGGCTACACCTTC.

This chain uses TRBV12-3 or TRBV12-4 with TRBJ2-2; D remains unclear. V was cut by 7 bases and J by 11 bases, with 14 bases left in between. The CDR3 is 12 residues long. Here the CDR3 DNA reads TGTGCCAGCACCCCGGGTCGCCTAGAGCTGTTTTTT. Its translation is CASTPGRLELFF.

The rearrangement uses TRBV4-2 and TRBJ1-4, with TRBD1 identical over 7 bases. The CDR3 covers 15 residues. Looked up from germline, CDR1 is LGHNA and CDR2 is YNFKEQ. V was clipped by 1 base and J by 7 bases; unmatched bases: 6. The CDR3 DNA reads TGTGCCAGCAGCCAAGCCTGGACAGGTGGTGAAAAACTGTTTTTT. Translated, it gives CASSQAWTGGEKLFF.

J is TRBJ2-5 and V is TRBV28; 10 bases fit TRBD2. After removal of 4 bases from V and 6 bases from J, the junction contained 5 bases not matched to a gene. The CDR3 runs 14 residues. Looked up from germline, CDR1 is MDHEN and CDR2 is SYDVKM. In DNA form, the CDR3 reads TGTGCCAGCAGTTCACTAGCGGGACGACAGACCCAGTACTTC. It encodes CASSSLAGRQTQYF.

V and J are TRBV10-2 and TRBJ2-1; TRBD2 agrees at 9 bases. Trimming took 4 bases from V and 8 from J; bases not matched to a gene: 9. There are 15 residues in the CDR3. Germline V gene sequence: CDR1 WSHSY, CDR2 SAAADI. The chain's CDR3 is CASSVAGGVPYEQFF. Here the CDR3 DNA reads TGCGCCAGCAGTGTTGCGGGAGGGGTGCCCTATGAGCAGTTCTTC.

In its sample, this clone was seen a few times. The J gene is TRBJ2-3, the V gene TRBV5-1; D gene ambiguous. CDR1 is SGHRS, CDR2 YFSETQ, per germline. The CDR3 spans 13 residues. V lost 5 bases to trimming and J lost 2 bases, with 9 bases between them. CDR3: CASSSSATDTQYF. The CDR3 DNA sequence: TGCGCCAGCAGTAGTTCCGCCACAGATACGCAGTATTTT.